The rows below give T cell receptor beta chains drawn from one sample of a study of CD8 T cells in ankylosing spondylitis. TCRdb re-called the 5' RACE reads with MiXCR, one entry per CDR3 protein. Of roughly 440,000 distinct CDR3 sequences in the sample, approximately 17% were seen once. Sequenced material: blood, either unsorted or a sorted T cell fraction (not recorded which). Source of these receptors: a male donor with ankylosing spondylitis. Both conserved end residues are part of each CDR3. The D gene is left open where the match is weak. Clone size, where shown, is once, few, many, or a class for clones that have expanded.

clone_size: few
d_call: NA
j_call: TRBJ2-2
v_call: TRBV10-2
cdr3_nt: TGCGCCAGCAGTGTGAGTCGGGAGCTGTTTTTT
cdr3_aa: CASSVSRELFF

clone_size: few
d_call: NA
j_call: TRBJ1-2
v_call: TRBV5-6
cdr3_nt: TGTGCCAGCAGCTTGGTCCAGCCTTACTATGGCTACACCTTC
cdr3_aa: CASSLVQPYYGYTF

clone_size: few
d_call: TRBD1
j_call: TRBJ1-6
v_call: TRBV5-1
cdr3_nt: TGCGCCAGCAGCTTGGCGGACAGGGGGCATCTAAATTCACCCCTCCACTTT
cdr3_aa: CASSLADRGHLNSPLHF

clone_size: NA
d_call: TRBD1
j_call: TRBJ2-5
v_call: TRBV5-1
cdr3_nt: TGCGCCAGCAGCGGGACAGGAGGACCCCAAGAGACCCAGTACTTC
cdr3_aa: CASSGTGGPQETQYF

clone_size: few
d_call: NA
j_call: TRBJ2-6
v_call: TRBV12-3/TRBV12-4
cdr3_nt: TGTGCCAGCAGTCCCCAGCAGGTCTCTGGGGCCAACGTCCTGACTTTC
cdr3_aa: CASSPQQVSGANVLTF

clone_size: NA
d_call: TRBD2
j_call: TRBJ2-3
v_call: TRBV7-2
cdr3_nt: TGTGCCAGCAGCCCCATGACTAGCGGGATCACAGATACGCAGTATTTT
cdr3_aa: CASSPMTSGITDTQYF

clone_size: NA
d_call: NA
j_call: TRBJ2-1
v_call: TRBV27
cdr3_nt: TGTGCCAGCAGTCTCCTCCCTACGGGAGTTCTCAATGAGCAGTTCTTC
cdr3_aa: CASSLLPTGVLNEQFF

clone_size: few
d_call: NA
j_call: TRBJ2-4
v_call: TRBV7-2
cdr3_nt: TGTGCCAGCAGCTCCCGATTGACCGGTGATTCCAAAAACATTCAGTACTTC
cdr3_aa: CASSSRLTGDSKNIQYF

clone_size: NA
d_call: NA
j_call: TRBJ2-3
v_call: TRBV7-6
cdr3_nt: TGTGCCAGCAGCTTAGTCCCCGGGACTTCTTTGCCAGATACGCAGTATTTT
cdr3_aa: CASSLVPGTSLPDTQYF

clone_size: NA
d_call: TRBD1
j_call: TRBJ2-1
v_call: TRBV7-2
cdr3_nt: TGTGCCAGCAGCTACGGACAGGGGTACAATGAGCAGTTCTTC
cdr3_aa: CASSYGQGYNEQFF

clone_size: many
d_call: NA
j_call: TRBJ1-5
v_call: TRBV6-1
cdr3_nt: TGTGCCAGCAGCCGGGGGAGCAATCAGCCCCAGCATTTT
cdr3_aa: CASSRGSNQPQHF